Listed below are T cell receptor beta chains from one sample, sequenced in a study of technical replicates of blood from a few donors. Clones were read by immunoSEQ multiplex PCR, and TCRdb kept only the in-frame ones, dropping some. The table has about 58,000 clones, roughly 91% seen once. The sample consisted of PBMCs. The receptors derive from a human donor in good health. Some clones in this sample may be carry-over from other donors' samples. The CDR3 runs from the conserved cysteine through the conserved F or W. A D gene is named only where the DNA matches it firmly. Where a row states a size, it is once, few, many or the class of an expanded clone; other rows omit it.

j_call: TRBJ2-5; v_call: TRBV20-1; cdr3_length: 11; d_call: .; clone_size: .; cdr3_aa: CSASGEETQYF; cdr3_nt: TGCAGTGCTAGCGGGGAAGAGACCCAGTACTTC
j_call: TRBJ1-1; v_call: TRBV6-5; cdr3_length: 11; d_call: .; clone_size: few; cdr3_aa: CASNRGGRAFF; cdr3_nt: TGTGCCAGCAACCGGGGGGGAAGAGCTTTCTTT
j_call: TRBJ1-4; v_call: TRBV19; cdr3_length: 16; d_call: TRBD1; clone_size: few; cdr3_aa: CASSIGFDRGEEKLFF; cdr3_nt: TGTGCCAGTAGTATCGGGTTCGACAGGGGTGAGGAAAAACTGTTTTTT
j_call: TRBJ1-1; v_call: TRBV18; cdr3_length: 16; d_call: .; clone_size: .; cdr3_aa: CASSPIAGELNTEAFF; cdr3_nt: TGTGCCAGCTCACCAATAGCAGGGGAGTTGAACACTGAAGCTTTCTTT
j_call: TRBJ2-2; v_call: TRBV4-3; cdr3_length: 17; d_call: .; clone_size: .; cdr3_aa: CASSQDSRELYTGELFF; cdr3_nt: TGCGCCAGCAGCCAAGATAGCAGGGAACTCTATACCGGGGAGCTGTTTTTT
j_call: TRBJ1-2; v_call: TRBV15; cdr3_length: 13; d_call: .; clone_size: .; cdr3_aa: CATSRDRNYGYTF; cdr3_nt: TGTGCCACCAGCAGGGACAGAAACTATGGCTACACCTTC
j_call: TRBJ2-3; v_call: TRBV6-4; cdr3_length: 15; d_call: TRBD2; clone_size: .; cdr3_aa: CASSSLAGGGDTQYF; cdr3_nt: TGTGCCAGCAGTTCCCTAGCGGGAGGAGGTGATACGCAGTATTTT
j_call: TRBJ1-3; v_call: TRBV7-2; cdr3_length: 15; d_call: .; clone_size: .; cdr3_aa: CASSLSGFSGNTIYF; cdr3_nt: TGTGCCAGCAGCTTATCAGGGTTCTCTGGAAACACCATATATTTT
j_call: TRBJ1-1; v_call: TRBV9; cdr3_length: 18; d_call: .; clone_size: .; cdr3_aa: CASSPTQARAFMNTEAFF; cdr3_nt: TGTGCCAGCAGCCCAACACAGGCCAGGGCCTTTATGAACACTGAAGCTTTCTTT
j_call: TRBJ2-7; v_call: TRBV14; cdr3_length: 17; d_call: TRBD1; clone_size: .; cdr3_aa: CASSARTLDRGHHEQYF; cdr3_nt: TGTGCCAGCAGCGCCCGAACCTTGGACAGGGGTCACCACGAGCAGTACTTC
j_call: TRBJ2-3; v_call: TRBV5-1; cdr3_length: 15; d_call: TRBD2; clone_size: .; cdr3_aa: CASSTERERADTQYF; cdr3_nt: TGCGCCAGCAGCACCGAGCGGGAGAGGGCAGATACGCAGTATTTT
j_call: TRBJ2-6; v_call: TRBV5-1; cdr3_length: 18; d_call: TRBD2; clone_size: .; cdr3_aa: CASSLAAGGPSGANVLTF; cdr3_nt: TGCGCCAGCAGCTTGGCCGCGGGGGGTCCTTCTGGGGCCAACGTCCTGACTTTC
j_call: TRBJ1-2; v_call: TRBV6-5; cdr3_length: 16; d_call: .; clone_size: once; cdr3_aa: CASSYGWAGAGEGYTF; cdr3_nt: TGTGCCAGCAGTTACGGTTGGGCAGGGGCCGGGGAAGGCTACACCTTC
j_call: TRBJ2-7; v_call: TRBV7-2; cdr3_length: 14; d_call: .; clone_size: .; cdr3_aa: CASSVVGQGAPLVF; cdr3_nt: .
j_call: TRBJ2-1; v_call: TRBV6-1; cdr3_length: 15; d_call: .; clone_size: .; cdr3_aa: CASSPRGRRYNEQFF; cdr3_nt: TGTGCCAGCAGCCCCCGGGGGAGACGATACAATGAGCAGTTCTTC
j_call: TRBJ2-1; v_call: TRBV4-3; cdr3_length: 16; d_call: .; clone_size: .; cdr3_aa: CASSQDPQGRQYEQFF; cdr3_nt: TGCGCCAGCAGCCAAGATCCCCAGGGCCGACAATATGAGCAGTTCTTC
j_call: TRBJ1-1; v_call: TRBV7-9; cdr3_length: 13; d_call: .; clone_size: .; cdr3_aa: CASEAGMNTEAFF; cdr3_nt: TGTGCCAGCGAGGCGGGGATGAACACTGAAGCTTTCTTT
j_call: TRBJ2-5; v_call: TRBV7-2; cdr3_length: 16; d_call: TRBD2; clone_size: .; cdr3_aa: CASSLGAGGRQETQYF; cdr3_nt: TGTGCCAGCAGCTTAGGGGCGGGGGGCCGTCAAGAGACCCAGTACTTC
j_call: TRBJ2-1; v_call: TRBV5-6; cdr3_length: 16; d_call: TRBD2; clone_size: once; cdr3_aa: CASSFLAGGYDNEQFF; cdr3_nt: TGTGCCAGCAGCTTTTTAGCGGGAGGTTACGACAATGAGCAGTTCTTC
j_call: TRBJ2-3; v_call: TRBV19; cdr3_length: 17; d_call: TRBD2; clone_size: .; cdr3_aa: CASSIGHSGGATDTQYF; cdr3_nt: TGTGCCAGTAGTATAGGCCATAGCGGGGGGGCGACAGATACGCAGTATTTT
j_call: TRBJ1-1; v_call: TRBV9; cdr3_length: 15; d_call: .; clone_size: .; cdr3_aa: CASSGEDRMWGGAFF; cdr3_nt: TGTGCCAGCAGCGGAGAAGACAGGATGTGGGGGGGAGCTTTCTTT
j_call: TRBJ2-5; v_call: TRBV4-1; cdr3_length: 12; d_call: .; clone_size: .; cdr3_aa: CASSHDRETQYF; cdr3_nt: TGCGCCAGCAGCCATGATCGGGAGACCCAGTACTTC
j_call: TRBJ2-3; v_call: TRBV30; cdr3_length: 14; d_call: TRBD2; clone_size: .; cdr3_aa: CACQRTSVADTQYF; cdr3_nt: TGTGCCTGCCAAAGGACTAGCGTCGCAGATACGCAGTATTTT
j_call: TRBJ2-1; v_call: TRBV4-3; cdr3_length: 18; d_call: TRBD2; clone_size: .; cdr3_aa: CASSKGLAGSISYNEQFF; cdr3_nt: TGCGCCAGCAGCAAGGGACTAGCGGGTAGCATCTCCTACAATGAGCAGTTCTTC
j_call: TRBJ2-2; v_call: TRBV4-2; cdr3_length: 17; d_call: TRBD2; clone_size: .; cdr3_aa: CASSQDGGSGGGGELFF; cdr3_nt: TGTGCCAGCAGCCAAGATGGGGGTAGCGGGGGAGGCGGGGAGCTGTTTTTT
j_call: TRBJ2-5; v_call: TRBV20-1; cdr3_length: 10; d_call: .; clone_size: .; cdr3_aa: CSARRGDQYF; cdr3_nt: TGCAGTGCTAGGCGCGGGGACCAGTACTTC
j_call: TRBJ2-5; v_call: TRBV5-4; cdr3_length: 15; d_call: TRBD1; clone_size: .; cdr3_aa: CASSYGQGRLETQYF; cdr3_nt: TGTGCCAGCAGCTACGGACAGGGAAGGTTGGAGACCCAGTACTTC
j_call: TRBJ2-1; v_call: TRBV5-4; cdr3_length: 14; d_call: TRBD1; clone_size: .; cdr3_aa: CASSPRDRANEQFF; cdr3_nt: TGTGCCAGCAGCCCACGGGACAGGGCAAATGAGCAGTTCTTC
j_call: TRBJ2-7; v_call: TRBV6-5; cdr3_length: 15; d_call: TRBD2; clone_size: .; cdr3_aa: CASRPLAGGDYEQYF; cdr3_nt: TGTGCCAGCAGACCGCTAGCGGGGGGGGATTACGAGCAGTACTTC
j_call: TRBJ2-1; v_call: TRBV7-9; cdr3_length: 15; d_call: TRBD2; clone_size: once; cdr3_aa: CASSAGTSANNEQFF; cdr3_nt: TGTGCCAGCAGCGCCGGGACTAGCGCTAACAATGAGCAGTTCTTC
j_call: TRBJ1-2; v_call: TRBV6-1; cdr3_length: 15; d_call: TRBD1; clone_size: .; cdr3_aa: CASSEPGQGRYGYTF; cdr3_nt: TGTGCCAGCAGTGAACCCGGACAGGGTCGGTATGGCTACACCTTC
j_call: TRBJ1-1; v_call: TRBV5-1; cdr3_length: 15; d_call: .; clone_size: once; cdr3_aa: CASSLERGGNTEAFF; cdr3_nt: TGCGCCAGCAGCTTGGAACGGGGTGGGAACACTGAAGCTTTCTTT
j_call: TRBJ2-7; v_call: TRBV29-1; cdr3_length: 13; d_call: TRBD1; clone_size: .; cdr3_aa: CSVEGYYRGEQYF; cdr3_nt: TGCAGCGTTGAAGGATACTACAGGGGCGAGCAGTACTTC
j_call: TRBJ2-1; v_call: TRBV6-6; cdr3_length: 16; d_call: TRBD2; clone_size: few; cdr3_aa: CASRDRAGGTYNEQFF; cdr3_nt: TGTGCCAGCAGGGATAGAGCGGGAGGGACCTACAATGAGCAGTTCTTC
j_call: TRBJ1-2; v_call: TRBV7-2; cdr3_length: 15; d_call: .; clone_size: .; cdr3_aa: CASKLSSYMNYGYTF; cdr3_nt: TGTGCCAGCAAACTGTCCTCCTATATGAACTATGGCTACACCTTC
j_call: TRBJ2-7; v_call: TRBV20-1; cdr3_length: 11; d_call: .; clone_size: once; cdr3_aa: CSAKTNYEQYF; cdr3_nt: TGCAGTGCTAAGACTAACTACGAGCAGTACTTC
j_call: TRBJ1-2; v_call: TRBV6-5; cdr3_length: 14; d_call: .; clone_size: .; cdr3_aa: CASSFFGQGYGYTF; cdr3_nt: .
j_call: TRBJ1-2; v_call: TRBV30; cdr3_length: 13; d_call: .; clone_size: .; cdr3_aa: CARARGENYGYTF; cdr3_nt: TGTGCCCGCGCTCGAGGCGAGAACTATGGCTACACCTTC
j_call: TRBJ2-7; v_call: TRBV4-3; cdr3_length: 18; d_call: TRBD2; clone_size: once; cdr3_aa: CASSQTGTSGYTSYEQYF; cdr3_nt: TGCGCCAGCAGCCAGACCGGGACTAGCGGGTATACCTCCTACGAGCAGTACTTC
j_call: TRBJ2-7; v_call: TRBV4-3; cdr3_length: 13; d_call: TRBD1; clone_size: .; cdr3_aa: CASLRDRVAEQYF; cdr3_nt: TGCGCCAGCCTCCGCGACAGGGTAGCCGAGCAGTACTTC
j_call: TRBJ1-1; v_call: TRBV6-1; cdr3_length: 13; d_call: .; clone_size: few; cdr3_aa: CASSERGGTEAFF; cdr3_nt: TGTGCCAGCAGTGAGAGGGGGGGCACTGAAGCTTTCTTT
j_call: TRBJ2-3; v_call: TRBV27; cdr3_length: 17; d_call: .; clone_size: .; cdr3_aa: CASSLLSPGLRADTQYF; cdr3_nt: TGTGCCAGCAGTTTATTATCCCCGGGACTCAGAGCAGATACGCAGTATTTT
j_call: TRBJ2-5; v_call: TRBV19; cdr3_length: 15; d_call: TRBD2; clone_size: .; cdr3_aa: CASSIDKTSRKTQYF; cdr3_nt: TGTGCCAGTAGTATAGACAAGACTAGCAGGAAGACCCAGTACTTC
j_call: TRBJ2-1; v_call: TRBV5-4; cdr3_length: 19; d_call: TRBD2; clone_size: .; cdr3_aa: CASSSRRLAGHGSYNEQFF; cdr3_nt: TGTGCCAGCAGCTCAAGAAGGCTAGCGGGCCACGGCAGCTACAATGAGCAGTTCTTC
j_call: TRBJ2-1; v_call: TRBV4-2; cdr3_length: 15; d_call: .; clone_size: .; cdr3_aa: CASSQIASSYNEQFF; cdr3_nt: TGTGCCAGCAGCCAAATAGCCTCCTCCTACAATGAGCAGTTCTTC
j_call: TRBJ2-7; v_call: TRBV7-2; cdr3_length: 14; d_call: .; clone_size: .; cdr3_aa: CASSLVFGGDEQYF; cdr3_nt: TGTGCCAGCAGCTTAGTATTCGGAGGGGACGAGCAGTACTTC
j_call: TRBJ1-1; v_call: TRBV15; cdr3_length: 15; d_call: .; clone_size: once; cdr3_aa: CATSRGLDRNTEAFF; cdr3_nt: TGTGCCACCAGCAGAGGACTGGACAGGAACACTGAAGCTTTCTTT